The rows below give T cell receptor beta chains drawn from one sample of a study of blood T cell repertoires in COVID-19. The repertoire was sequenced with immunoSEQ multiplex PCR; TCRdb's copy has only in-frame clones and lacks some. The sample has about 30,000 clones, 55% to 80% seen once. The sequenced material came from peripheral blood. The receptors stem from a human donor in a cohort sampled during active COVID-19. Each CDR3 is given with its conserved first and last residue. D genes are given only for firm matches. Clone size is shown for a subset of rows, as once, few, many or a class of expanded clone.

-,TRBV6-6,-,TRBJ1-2,CATRNYGYTF,TGTGCCACTAGAAACTATGGCTACACCTTC
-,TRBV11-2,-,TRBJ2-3,CASSLSLQGSTDTQYF,TGTGCCAGCAGCTTATCTTTACAGGGTAGCACAGATACGCAGTATTTT
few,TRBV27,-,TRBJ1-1,CASSQQTGPEAFF,TGTGCCAGCAGTCAACAGACAGGACCTGAAGCTTTCTTT
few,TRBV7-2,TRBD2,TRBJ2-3,CASSFLAGGADTQYF,TGTGCCAGCAGCTTCCTAGCGGGGGGTGCAGATACGCAGTATTTT
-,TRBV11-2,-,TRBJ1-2,CASRLGSYGYTF,TGTGCCAGCAGACTAGGCAGCTATGGCTACACCTTC
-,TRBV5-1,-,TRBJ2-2,CASSPVEGRTGELFF,TGCGCCAGCAGCCCCGTGGAGGGACGCACCGGGGAGCTGTTTTTT
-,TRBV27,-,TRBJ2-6,CASSKGQAFSGANVLTF,TGTGCCAGCAGTAAGGGACAAGCTTTCTCTGGGGCCAACGTCCTGACTTTC
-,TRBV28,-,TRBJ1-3,CASSLPIDNGNTIYF,TGTGCCAGCAGTTTACCCATAGATAATGGAAACACCATATATTTT
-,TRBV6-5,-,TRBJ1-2,CASSYSIGGDGYTF,TGTGCCAGCAGTTACTCGATAGGAGGTGATGGCTACACCTTC
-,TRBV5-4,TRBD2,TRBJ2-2,CASSLGTSGSRSTGELFF,TGTGCCAGCAGCTTGGGGACTAGCGGGAGTCGTAGTACCGGGGAGCTGTTTTTT
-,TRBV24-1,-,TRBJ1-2,CATSDWATNYGYTF,TGTGCCACCAGTGATTGGGCGACTAACTATGGCTACACCTTC
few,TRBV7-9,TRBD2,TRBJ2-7,CASSPKGLALYEQYF,TGTGCCAGCAGCCCTAAGGGACTAGCCCTCTACGAGCAGTACTTC
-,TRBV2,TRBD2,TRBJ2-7,CASFSGGYEQYF,TGTGCCAGCTTCAGCGGGGGGTACGAGCAGTACTTC
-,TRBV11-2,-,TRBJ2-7,CASSLVGVAYEQYF,TGTGCCAGCAGCTTAGTAGGAGTTGCCTACGAGCAGTACTTC
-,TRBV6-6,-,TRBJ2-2,CASSAPGRTKTGELFF,TGTGCCAGCAGTGCCCCGGGACGGACTAAGACCGGGGAGCTGTTTTTT
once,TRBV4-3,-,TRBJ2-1,CASSQDIAPYNEQFF,TGCGCCAGCAGCCAAGATATAGCCCCGTACAATGAGCAGTTCTTC
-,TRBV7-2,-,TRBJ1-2,CASSLAGSDYGYTF,TGTGCCAGCAGCTTAGCCGGGTCGGACTATGGCTACACCTTC
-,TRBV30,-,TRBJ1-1,CAWSPGANTEAFF,TGTGCCTGGAGTCCAGGGGCGAACACTGAAGCTTTCTTT
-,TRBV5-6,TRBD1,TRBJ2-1,CASSLDRGRQFF,TGTGCCAGCAGCTTGGACAGGGGAAGGCAGTTCTTC
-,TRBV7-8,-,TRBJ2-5,CASSLDRGETQYF,TGTGCCAGCAGCTTAGATCGGGGTGAGACCCAGTACTTC
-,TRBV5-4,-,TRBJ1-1,CASSKEQMAGTEAFF,TGTGCCAGCAGCAAGGAGCAAATGGCGGGCACTGAAGCTTTCTTT
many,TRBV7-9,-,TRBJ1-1,CASSLLETEAFF,TGTGCCAGCAGCTTACTGGAGACTGAAGCTTTCTTT
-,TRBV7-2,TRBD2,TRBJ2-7,CASSLGGGPEQYF,TGTGCCAGCAGCTTAGGGGGGGGACCAGAGCAGTACTTC
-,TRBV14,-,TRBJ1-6,CASSQGHLLNSPLHF,TGTGCCAGCAGCCAAGGACACCTGCTTAATTCACCCCTCCACTTT
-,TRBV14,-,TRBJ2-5,CASSQELGRGETQYF,TGTGCCAGCAGCCAAGAATTGGGCCGAGGGGAGACCCAGTACTTC
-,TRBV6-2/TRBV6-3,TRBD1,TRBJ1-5,CASSYSSRTGFSNQPQHF,TGTGCCAGCAGTTACTCATCCCGGACAGGGTTTAGCAATCAGCCCCAGCATTTT
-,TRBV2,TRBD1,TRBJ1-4,CASSSKPGTAGIMFEMSGKLFF,TGTGCCAGCAGTTCGAAGCCCGGGACAGCTGGGATAATGTTCGAGATGTCGGGAAAACTGTTTTTT
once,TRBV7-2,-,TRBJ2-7,CASSARGVQYF,TGTGCCAGCAGTGCACGCGGCGTGCAGTACTTC
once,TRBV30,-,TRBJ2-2,CAWSRPRGSGTGELFF,TGTGCCTGGAGTCGCCCTAGGGGAAGTGGGACCGGGGAGCTGTTTTTT
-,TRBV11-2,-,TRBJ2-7,CASSLEVGVWYEQYF,TGTGCCAGCAGCTTAGAAGTAGGGGTTTGGTACGAGCAGTACTTC
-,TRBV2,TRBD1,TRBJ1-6,CASGRQGGNSPLHF,TGTGCCAGCGGCAGACAGGGAGGTAATTCACCCCTCCACTTT
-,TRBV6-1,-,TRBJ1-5,CASSEWGGGNQPQHF,TGTGCCAGCAGTGAATGGGGGGGCGGCAATCAGCCCCAGCATTTT
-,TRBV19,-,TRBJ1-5,CASTRGGAQPQHF,TGTGCCAGTACCCGGGGGGGGGCCCAGCCCCAGCATTTT
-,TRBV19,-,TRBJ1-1,CATSYGNTEAFF,TGTGCCACTAGTTACGGGAACACTGAAGCTTTCTTT
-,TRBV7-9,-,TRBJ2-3,CASSPLEQPSTDTQYF,TGTGCCAGCAGCCCCCTTGAGCAACCAAGCACAGATACGCAGTATTTT
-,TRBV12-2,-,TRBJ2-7,CASRVDRGDYEQYF,TGTGCAAGTCGCGTGGACAGGGGTGATTACGAGCAGTACTTC
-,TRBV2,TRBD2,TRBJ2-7,CARGTRDIRVQYF,TGTGCCAGAGGGACTAGAGATATTCGTGTGCAGTACTTC
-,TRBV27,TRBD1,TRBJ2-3,CASSLNRGLADTQYF,TGTGCCAGCAGTTTAAACAGGGGTCTTGCAGATACGCAGTATTTT
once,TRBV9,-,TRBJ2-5,CASSFGQETQYF,TGTGCCAGCAGCTTCGGCCAAGAGACCCAGTACTTC
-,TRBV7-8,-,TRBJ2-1,CASRILGGSYNEQFF,TGTGCCAGCAGGATTTTAGGGGGCTCCTACAATGAGCAGTTCTTC
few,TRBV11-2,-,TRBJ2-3,CASSLTKTTDTQYF,TGTGCCAGCAGCTTAACCAAGACTACAGATACGCAGTATTTT
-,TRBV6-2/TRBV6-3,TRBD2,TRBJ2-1,CASSYGREGPFNEQFF,TGTGCCAGCAGTTACGGGCGGGAGGGCCCATTTAATGAGCAGTTCTTC
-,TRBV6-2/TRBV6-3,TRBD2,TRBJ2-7,CASSYSTLAGVRNPYYEQYF,TGTGCCAGCAGTTATTCTACGCTAGCGGGAGTTAGGAACCCGTACTACGAGCAGTACTTC
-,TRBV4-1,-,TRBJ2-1,CASSQDREVNEQFF,TGCGCCAGCAGCCAAGACAGGGAAGTTAATGAGCAGTTCTTC
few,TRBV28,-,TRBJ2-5,CASSLYRDQETQYF,TGTGCCAGCAGTTTATACAGGGACCAAGAGACCCAGTACTTC
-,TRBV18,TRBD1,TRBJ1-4,CASSLPRGDEKLFF,TGTGCCAGCTCACTTCCCAGGGGGGACGAAAAACTGTTTTTT
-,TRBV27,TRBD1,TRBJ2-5,CASSLSTGAETQYF,TGTGCCAGCAGTTTATCAACAGGGGCAGAGACCCAGTACTTC
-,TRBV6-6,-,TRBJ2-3,CASKVLASTDTQYF,TGTGCCAGCAAGGTTCTAGCTAGCACAGATACGCAGTATTTT
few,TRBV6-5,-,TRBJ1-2,CASSYSQGLNGYTF,TGTGCCAGCAGTTACTCCCAGGGCCTAAATGGCTACACCTTC
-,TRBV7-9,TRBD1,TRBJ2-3,CASSRQGADTQYF,TGTGCCAGCAGCCGACAGGGCGCAGATACGCAGTATTTT
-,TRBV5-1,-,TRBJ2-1,CASSLGFERATIDEQFF,TGCGCCAGCAGCTTGGGTTTTGAGAGGGCCACAATCGATGAGCAGTTCTTC
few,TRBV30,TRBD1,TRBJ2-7,CACKPTGVIYEQYF,TGTGCCTGCAAGCCCACAGGGGTTATCTACGAGCAGTACTTC
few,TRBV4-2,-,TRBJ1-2,CASSPGGGRAYGYTF,TGTGCCAGCAGCCCGGGAGGGGGACGAGCCTATGGCTACACCTTC
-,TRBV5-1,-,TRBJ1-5,CASSLDGDYSNQPQHF,TGCGCCAGCAGCTTGGACGGAGATTATAGCAATCAGCCCCAGCATTTT